Each of the 26 T cell receptor beta chains below was sequenced from the same sample in a study of blood T cell repertoires in COVID-19. The repertoire was sequenced with immunoSEQ multiplex PCR; TCRdb's copy has only in-frame clones and lacks some. The repertoire holds 150,000 to 200,000 clones, 84% seen once, with approximately 16% in the top ten. Specimen: PBMCs or T cells enriched from blood (not recorded which). The receptors shown here come from a man in his fifties or sixties who had recovered from COVID-19.

This clone occurred a few times. The genes are TRBV9 and TRBJ2-3; 13 bases match TRBD2. CDR3 length equals 17 residues. The germline CDR1 and CDR2 sequences are SGDLS and YYNGEE. V was pared by 3 bases and J by 4 bases, with 8 bases of the junction left unmatched. The CDR3 loop is CASSGGLAGVGADTQYF. In nucleotides, the CDR3 is TGTGCCAGCAGCGGCGGACTAGCGGGGGTCGGAGCAGATACGCAGTATTTT. Based on the CDR3 plus reference TRBV9 and TRBJ2-3, the full variable domain is DSGVTQTPKHLITATGQRVTLRCSPRSGDLSVYWYQQSLDQGLQFLIQYYNGEERAKGNILERFSAQQFPDLHSELNLSSLELGDSALYFCASSGGLAGVGADTQYFGPGTRLTVL.

In this sample, this clone turned up a few times. The chain joins TRBV6-1 to TRBJ2-1; tentative D call: TRBD2 (6 bases). Looked up from germline, CDR1 is MNHNS and CDR2 is SASEGT. V gave up 2 bases and J gave up 4 bases, with 15 bases separating them. The CDR3 extends over 16 amino acids. The CDR3 loop reads CASSEFSRGTYNEQFF. CDR3 DNA: TGTGCCAGCAGTGAATTTTCGCGGGGCACATACAATGAGCAGTTCTTC.

This clone was counted between two and nine times. The J gene is TRBJ1-2, the V gene TRBV28; D uncertain. V lost 7 bases, J lost 1 base, and 13 bases lay in between. The CDR3 spans 14 residues. Germline CDR1 MDHEN, CDR2 SYDVKM. CDR3 sequence: CASNSPGVNYGYTF. CDR3 bases: TGTGCCAGCAATAGCCCGGGAGTTAACTATGGCTACACCTTC.

The genes are TRBV5-8 and TRBJ2-1; D gene ambiguous. The V end was cut by 1 base, the J end by 6 bases, with 5 bases between. The CDR3 sequence is 12 residues long. CDR1 and CDR2 (germline): SGHTS, YDEGEE. CDR3 sequence (DNA): TGTGCCAGCAGCTTGAACAGCAATGAGCAGTTCTTC. Protein product: CASSLNSNEQFF.

The chain combines TRBV4-1 with TRBJ1-4, with D unresolved. V lost 0 bases and J 12 bases, leaving 14 bases between the germline ends. The germline V gene has CDR1 MGHRA and CDR2 YSYEKL. CDR3 length: 14 residues. The CDR3 bases are TGCGCCAGCAGCCAAGATTGGGCACCTGACCAACTGTTTTTT. It codes for CASSQDWAPDQLFF.

The gene calls are TRBV5-5 and TRBJ1-3; no reliable D call. Trimming stripped 4 bases from V and 0 bases from J, with 17 bases between. There are 17 residues in the CDR3. The germline V gene has CDR1 SGHKS and CDR2 YYEKEE (reference sequence). CDR3 DNA sequence: TGTGCCAGCAGCATCAGTGCGAGGGCCGGCTCTGGAAACACCATATATTTT. Encoded protein: CASSISARAGSGNTIYF.

CDR3 in amino acids: CASSPGSWETQYF. DNA of the CDR3: TGTGCCAGCAGCCCAGGATCGTGGGAGACCCAGTACTTC. J is TRBJ2-5 and V is TRBV9; D ambiguous. Per the germline V gene, CDR1 is SGDLS and CDR2 is YYNGEE. The CDR3 totals 13 residues. V shed 4 bases and J shed 5 bases, with 12 bases lying between them.

This chain uses TRBV9 with TRBJ2-7, with 8 bases that match TRBD2. The trim removed 0 bases at V and 3 bases at J, leaving 14 bases unmatched. The CDR3 has 18 amino acids. Looked up from germline, CDR1 is SGDLS and CDR2 is YYNGEE. CDR3 sequence reads: CASSVAAHTGGLVYEQYF. CDR3 bases: TGTGCCAGCAGCGTAGCTGCCCACACGGGGGGGCTCGTCTACGAGCAGTACTTC.

The gene calls are TRBV9 and TRBJ1-6; D unresolved. V lost 0 bases to trimming and J lost 5 bases, with 6 bases between them. The germline V gene encodes CDR1 SGDLS and CDR2 YYNGEE. The CDR3 is 14 residues long. CDR3 in amino acids: CASSVDSNNSPLHF. Here the CDR3 DNA reads TGTGCCAGCAGCGTAGACAGCAATAATTCACCCCTCCACTTT. Based on the CDR3 plus reference TRBV9 and TRBJ1-6, the full variable domain is DSGVTQTPKHLITATGQRVTLRCSPRSGDLSVYWYQQSLDQGLQFLIQYYNGEERAKGNILERFSAQQFPDLHSELNLSSLELGDSALYFCASSVDSNNSPLHFGNGTRLTVT.

The chain recombines TRBV19 with TRBJ2-3; D remains unclear. The CDR3 consists of 14 residues. CDR1 and CDR2 from the germline V gene are LNHDA and SQIVND (reference sequence). Deletions cut 7 bases from V and 6 bases from J, with 17 bases between. The CDR3 bases are TGTGCCAGTATGAGGAGTCCCACGGCTGATACGCAGTATTTT. This codes for CASMRSPTADTQYF.

The sample holds one count of this clone. The chain employs TRBV19 and TRBJ1-2, with D tentatively TRBD1 (5 bases). Germline assignment: CDR1 LNHDA and CDR2 SQIVND (reference sequence). Trimming removed 2 bases at V and 6 bases at J, with 16 bases between. CDR3 length: 15 residues. In nucleotides, the CDR3 is TGTGCCAGTAGTATATTAAGGGGAATCGGAGATGGCTACACCTTC. Translation: CASSILRGIGDGYTF.

This sequence joins TRBV5-4 and TRBJ2-6; TRBD1 is a possible D gene (5 bases). CDR1 and CDR2 from the germline V gene are SGHNT and YYREEE (reference sequence). The CDR3 covers 14 residues. The V and J ends lost 0 bases and 13 bases respectively, with 14 bases between them. The CDR3 spells CASSLDPAAGVLTF. DNA of the CDR3: TGTGCCAGCAGCTTGGACCCGGCCGCAGGGGTCCTGACTTTC.

V is TRBV28 and J is TRBJ1-2, with TRBD1 matching over 9 bases. Losses at the gene ends were 6 bases for V and 8 bases for J; bases not matched to a gene: 10. The CDR3 is made up of 14 amino acids. Germline V gene sequence: CDR1 MDHEN, CDR2 SYDVKM. The CDR3 DNA reads as TGTGCCAGCAGGCCCACCGGGACAGGGTACGGCTACACCTTC. Translated, it gives CASRPTGTGYGYTF.

CDR3 nucleotide sequence: TGTGCCAGCAGTTTGGTAGCCAGTTTGAACACTGAAGCTTTCTTT. It codes for CASSLVASLNTEAFF. This chain joins TRBV28 and TRBJ1-1, with D unclear. The germline V gene encodes CDR1 MDHEN and CDR2 SYDVKM. V gave up 3 bases and J gave up 0 bases, with 11 bases separating them. The length of the CDR3 is 15 residues.

The CDR3 sequence: CAWNRLGHTEAFF. CDR3 bases: TGTGCCTGGAACCGCTTGGGGCACACTGAAGCTTTCTTT. The rearrangement joins TRBV30 to TRBJ1-1; maybe TRBD1 (5 bases). Germline V gives CDR1 GTSNPN, CDR2 SVGIG (reference sequence). The CDR3 contains 13 residues. V was pared by 4 bases and J by 3 bases, with 12 bases between.

The gene calls are TRBV7-9 and TRBJ2-1; TRBD1 matches 8 bases. Germline CDR1 is SEHNR and CDR2 is FQNEAQ (reference sequence). Trimming removed 5 bases from V and 4 bases from J; junction bases left unmatched: 10. The CDR3 has 16 amino acids. CDR3 sequence: CASSLSTGGFYNEQFF. CDR3 nucleotides: TGTGCCAGCAGCCTCAGCACAGGGGGGTTTTACAATGAGCAGTTCTTC. Supplemented by reference TRBV7-9 and TRBJ2-1, the full variable domain reads DTGVSQNPRHKITKRGQNVTFRCDPISEHNRLYWYRQTLGQGPEFLTYFQNEAQLEKSRLLSDRFSAERPKGSFSTLEIQRTEQGDSAMYLCASSLSTGGFYNEQFFGPGTRLTVL.

The V gene is TRBV6-5, the J gene TRBJ1-6; a possible D gene is TRBD1 (6 bases). There are 15 residues in the CDR3. The V gene's germline CDR1 is MNHEY and CDR2 SVGAGI. With 6 bases removed from V and 3 bases from J, the gap between germline ends came to 12 bases. This chain's CDR3 is CASRSRGNYNSPLHF. CDR3 bases: TGTGCCAGCAGAAGCAGGGGCAACTATAATTCACCCCTCCACTTT.

This clone was observed a handful of times. Other DNA variants within this sample encode the same CDR3. V and J are TRBV20-1 and TRBJ1-5; 7 bases fit TRBD1. The germline V gene encodes CDR1 DFQATT and CDR2 SNEGSKA (reference sequence). This CDR3 is built from 13 residues. Germline trimming cut 3 bases from V and 4 bases from J; bases unmatched to any gene: 3. The DNA of the CDR3 is TGCAGTGCTAGTCAGGGGGTAAATCAGCCCCAGCATTTT. This translates into CSASQGVNQPQHF.

This clone has just one count. This chain uses TRBV4-2 with TRBJ1-2, with a possible D match to TRBD1 (5 bases). Germline V gene sequence: CDR1 LGHNA, CDR2 YNFKEQ. V was pared by 4 bases and J by 10 bases, with 19 bases between. The CDR3 extends over 14 amino acids. The CDR3 DNA follows: TGTGCCAGCAGCCGTTCCGGGACCCCGGGGGACTACACCTTC. It yields the protein CASSRSGTPGDYTF.

The rearrangement joins TRBV29-1 to TRBJ1-2, with D possibly matching TRBD1 (5 bases). CDR3 size: 13 residues. Per the germline V gene, CDR1 is SQVTM and CDR2 is ANQGSEA. Trimming shortened V by 4 bases and J by 2 bases, and 11 bases separated the two germline ends. The CDR3 DNA reads TGCAGCGTTGCTCAGGGACTAAACTATGGCTACACCTTC. Translating it yields CSVAQGLNYGYTF. The full variable domain, with the rest looked up from reference TRBV29-1 and TRBJ1-2, is SAVISQKPSRDICQRGTSLTIQCQVDSQVTMMFWYRQQPGQSLTLIATANQGSEATYESGFVIDKFPISRPNLTFSTLTVSNMSPEDSSIYLCSVAQGLNYGYTFGSGTRLTVV.

This chain joins TRBV6-5 and TRBJ2-7; no firm D call. The CDR3 is made up of 13 amino acids. CDR1 and CDR2 (germline): MNHEY, SVGAGI. Trimming removed 8 bases from V and 0 bases from J, with 11 bases in between. The CDR3 sequence is CASEALSSYEQYF. The CDR3 nucleotides are TGTGCCAGCGAGGCGCTCAGCTCCTACGAGCAGTACTTC.

The rearrangement links TRBV4-2 to TRBJ1-2; TRBD1 matches at 9 bases. V shed 4 bases, J shed 4 bases, and the junction held 10 bases outside the gene matches. Germline CDR1 reads LGHNA; CDR2 reads YNFKEQ. The CDR3 totals 16 residues. DNA of the CDR3: TGTGCCAGCAGCCCGGAACCGGGACAGGGTGCCTATGGCTACACCTTC. Translated, it gives CASSPEPGQGAYGYTF.

The rearrangement uses TRBV4-1 and TRBJ2-1; TRBD1 agrees at 11 bases. The CDR3 runs to 16 residues. The germline gives CDR1 MGHRA, CDR2 YSYEKL. J was trimmed by 5 bases and V by 1 base; bases with no gene match: 4. CDR3 sequence (DNA): TGCGCCAGCAGCCAAGCCGGGACAGGGGGACACAATGAGCAGTTCTTC. This encodes CASSQAGTGGHNEQFF.

The chain carries TRBV2 and TRBJ2-3, with TRBD2 matching 7 bases. CDR1 is SNHLY, CDR2 FYNNEI, per germline. The CDR3 has 12 residues. Germline trimming cut 7 bases from V and 8 bases from J; bases unmatched to any gene: 6. CDR3 coding DNA: TGTGCCAGCACGGGGGGTATGGGTACGCAGTATTTT. Protein: CASTGGMGTQYF.

The chain uses TRBV5-5 and TRBJ1-1; D is unresolved. V was pared by 2 bases and J by 1 base, with 12 bases between. Germline V gene data show CDR1 as SGHKS and CDR2 as YYEKEE (reference sequence). The CDR3 length is 15 residues. Here the CDR3 DNA reads TGTGCCAGCAGCTTAGGTCCGGGTTCGAACACTGAAGCTTTCTTT. Translated, it gives CASSLGPGSNTEAFF.

The chain joins TRBV14 to TRBJ1-1, with a possible D match to TRBD1 (5 bases). Germline CDR1 is SGHDN and CDR2 is FVKESK. The CDR3 contains 13 residues. The V end was cut by 3 bases, the J end by 9 bases, with 14 bases between. CDR3 region: CASSQQGVSKAFF. In DNA form, the CDR3 reads TGTGCCAGCAGCCAGCAAGGGGTCTCAAAAGCTTTCTTT.